This paragraph covers one TCR beta chain sequence. Its antigen remains unidentified. No base qualities exist here, and no much larger clone lies one base off it. The sample belongs to a study of OX40 agonist ivuxolimab in advanced cancers. Looking at the study overall: Ivuxolimab, which targeted the costimulatory receptor OX40 (CD134), was an agonistic, fully human IgG2 monoclonal antibody. Intravenous ivuxolimab was administered to patients every 2 weeks at six dose levels: 0.01, 0.1, 0.3, 1.5, 3 and 10 mg/kg. Of the approximately 54 dose-escalation patients, hepatocellular carcinoma was present in about 20, melanoma in roughly 15, renal cell carcinoma in 9 and head and neck cancer in 9. The dose-escalation cohort was 82.7% male with a mean age of about 60 years, ranging from roughly 20 to 80. Prior anti-PD-1, anti-PD-L1 or anti-CTLA-4 therapy was permitted, and approximately 39% of dose-escalation patients had received checkpoint inhibitors. Partial responses were achieved by three dose-escalation patients, of whom one had hepatocellular carcinoma and two had cutaneous melanoma. Peripheral TCRbeta sequencing was intended to test whether TCR sequence diversity was altered and clonal T-cell expansion was caused by ivuxolimab. The paper covers the monotherapy dose-escalation part of the phase I ivuxolimab trial, which included N ≈ 54 patients. The paper as a whole reports these results and caveats: Partial responders in the 0.1-3.0 mg/kg groups had among the lowest normalized peripheral clonal expansion, especially among CD8+ T cells. After ivuxolimab, expanded clones were on average more numerous among CD8+ T cells than among CD4+ T cells. At doses of 0.1 to 3.0 mg/kg, clonal expansion of both CD4+ and CD8+ blood T cells was observed from baseline to week 6. Low levels of normalized T-cell clonal expansion were also seen in some patients who did not respond. Antigen specificity was not determined for the clonally expanded peripheral T cells.

Genomic DNA was extracted from sorted cells for sequencing of the TCRbeta CDR3 region. The immunoSEQ Assay was used for sequencing of TCRbeta CDR3 regions. TCRdb took this table from immuneACCESS and kept in-frame rearrangements with V and J called. Such tables lack part of the clones; where checked against another copy, unresolved V genes explain under half of the gap, and the rest is unexplained. The sample profile shows tens of thousands of clones; roughly 86% of them were found once. 0.85% to 1% of the sample belongs to the ten largest clones. The trial excluded patients who had a history of autoimmune disease or who were on systemic immunosuppression. Peripheral blood for TCR sequencing was collected from all dose cohorts at baseline, on cycle 4 day 1, and on cycle 7 day 1. Samples came from an open-label, multicenter, first-in-human phase I dose-escalation trial of ivuxolimab. The trial enrolled adults with locally advanced or metastatic head and neck squamous cell, hepatocellular, melanoma or renal cell carcinoma. Before TCR sequencing, CD4+ T cells and CD8+ T cells were sorted from peripheral blood as separate populations.

The sample here was CD4+ or CD8+ T cells sorted from blood, taken in a trial of the OX40 agonist ivuxolimab. This receptor was obtained from an adult with an advanced solid tumor such as melanoma, head and neck, liver or kidney cancer.

Read as DNA, the sequence is TGTGCCATCAGGGGCGGGACTAGCGGTACAGATACGCAGTATTTT. The translation is CAIRGGTSGTDTQYF. Here the chain combines TRBV10-3 and TRBJ2-3, with 11 middle bases fitting TRBD2. The CDR3 runs 15 residues from the cysteine to the phenylalanine. Kept here is only the CDR3 DNA, which spans 45 bases and is read in frame from base 1. The germline V gene yields ENHRY for CDR1 and SYGVKD for CDR2. V ends up 6 bases short and J 3 bases short, with an unmatched junction base count of 5.